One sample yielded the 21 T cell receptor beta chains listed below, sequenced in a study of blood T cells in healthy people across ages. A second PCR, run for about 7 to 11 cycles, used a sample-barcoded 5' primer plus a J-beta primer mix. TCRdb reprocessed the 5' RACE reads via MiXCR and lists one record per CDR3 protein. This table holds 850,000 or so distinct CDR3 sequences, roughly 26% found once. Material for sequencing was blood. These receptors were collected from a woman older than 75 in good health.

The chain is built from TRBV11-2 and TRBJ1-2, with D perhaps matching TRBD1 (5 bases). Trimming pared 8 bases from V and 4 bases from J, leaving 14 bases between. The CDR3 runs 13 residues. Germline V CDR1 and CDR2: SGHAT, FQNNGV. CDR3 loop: CASGLRDLYGYTF. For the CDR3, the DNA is TGTGCCAGCGGATTACGGGACCTCTATGGCTACACCTTC.

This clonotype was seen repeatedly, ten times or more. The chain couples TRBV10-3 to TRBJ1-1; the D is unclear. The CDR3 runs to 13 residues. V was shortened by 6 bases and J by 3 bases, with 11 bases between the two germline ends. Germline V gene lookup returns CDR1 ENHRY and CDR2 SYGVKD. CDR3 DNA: TGTGCCATCAGCCCTGGCCGGGACACTGAAGCTTTCTTT. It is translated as CAISPGRDTEAFF.

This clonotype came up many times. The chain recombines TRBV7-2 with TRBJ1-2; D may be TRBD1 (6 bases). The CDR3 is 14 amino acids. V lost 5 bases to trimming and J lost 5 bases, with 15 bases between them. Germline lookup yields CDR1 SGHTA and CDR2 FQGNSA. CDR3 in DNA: TGTGCCAGCAGCCCAGGCGGGGGGCTATATGGCTACACCTTC. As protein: CASSPGGGLYGYTF.

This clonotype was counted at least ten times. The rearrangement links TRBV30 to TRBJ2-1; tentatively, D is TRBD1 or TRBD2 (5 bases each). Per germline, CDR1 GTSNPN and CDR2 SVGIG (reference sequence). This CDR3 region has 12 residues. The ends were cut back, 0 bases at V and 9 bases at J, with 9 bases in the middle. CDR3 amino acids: CAWSVRGVEQFF. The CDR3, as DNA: TGTGCCTGGAGTGTACGGGGCGTTGAGCAGTTCTTC.

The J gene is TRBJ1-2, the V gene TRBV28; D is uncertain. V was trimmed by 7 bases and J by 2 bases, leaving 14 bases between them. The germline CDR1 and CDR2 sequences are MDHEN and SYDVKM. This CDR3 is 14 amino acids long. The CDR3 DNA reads TGTGCCAGCACCCGGTCCTTGGCAAACTATGGCTACACCTTC. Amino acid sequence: CASTRSLANYGYTF.

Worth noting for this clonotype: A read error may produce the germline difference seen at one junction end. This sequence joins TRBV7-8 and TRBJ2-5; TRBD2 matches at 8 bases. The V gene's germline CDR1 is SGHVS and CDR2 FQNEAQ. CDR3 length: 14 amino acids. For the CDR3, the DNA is TGTGCTAGCAGCCTACAGCGGGGGACAAATGAGCAGTACTTC. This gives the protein CASSLQRGTNEQYF.

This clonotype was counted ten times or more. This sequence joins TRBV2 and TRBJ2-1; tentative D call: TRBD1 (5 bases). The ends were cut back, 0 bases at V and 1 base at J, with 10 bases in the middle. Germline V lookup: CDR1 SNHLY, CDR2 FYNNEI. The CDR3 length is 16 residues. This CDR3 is CASSEARRGSYNEQFF. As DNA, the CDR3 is TGTGCCAGCAGTGAAGCCCGAAGGGGATCCTACAATGAGCAGTTCTTC.

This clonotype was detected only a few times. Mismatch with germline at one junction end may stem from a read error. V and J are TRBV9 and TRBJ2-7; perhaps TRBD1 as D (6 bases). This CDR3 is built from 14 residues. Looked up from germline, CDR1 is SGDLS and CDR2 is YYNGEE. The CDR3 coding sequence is TGTGCCGGCAGCGTACAGGGAAGCCCTTACGAGCAGTACTTC. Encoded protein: CAGSVQGSPYEQYF.

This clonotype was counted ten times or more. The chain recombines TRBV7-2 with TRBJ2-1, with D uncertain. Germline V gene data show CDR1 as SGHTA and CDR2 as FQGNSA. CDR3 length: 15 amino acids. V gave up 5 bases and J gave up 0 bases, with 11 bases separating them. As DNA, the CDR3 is TGTGCCAGCAGCAGGGTGAAGAGCTCCTACAATGAGCAGTTCTTC. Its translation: CASSRVKSSYNEQFF.

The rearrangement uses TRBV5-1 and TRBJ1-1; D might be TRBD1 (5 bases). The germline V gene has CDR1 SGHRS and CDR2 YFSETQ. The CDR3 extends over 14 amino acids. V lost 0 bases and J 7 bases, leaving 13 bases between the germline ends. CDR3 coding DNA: TGCGCCAGCAGCTTGGATGCAGGGTATAGTGAAGCTTTCTTT. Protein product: CASSLDAGYSEAFF.

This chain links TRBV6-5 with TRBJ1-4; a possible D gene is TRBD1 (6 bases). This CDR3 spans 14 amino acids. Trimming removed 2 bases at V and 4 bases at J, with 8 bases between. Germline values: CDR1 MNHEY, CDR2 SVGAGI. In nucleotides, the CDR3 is TGTGCCAGCAGTTACCAGGGGATTAATGAAAAACTGTTTTTT. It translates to CASSYQGINEKLFF.

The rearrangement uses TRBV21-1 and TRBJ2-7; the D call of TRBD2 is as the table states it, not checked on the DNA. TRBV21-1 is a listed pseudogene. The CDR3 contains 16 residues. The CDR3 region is CASSTPRAVSSYEQYF. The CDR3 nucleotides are TGTGCCAGCAGCACCCCGCGGGCGGTTAGCTCCTACGAGCAGTACTTC.

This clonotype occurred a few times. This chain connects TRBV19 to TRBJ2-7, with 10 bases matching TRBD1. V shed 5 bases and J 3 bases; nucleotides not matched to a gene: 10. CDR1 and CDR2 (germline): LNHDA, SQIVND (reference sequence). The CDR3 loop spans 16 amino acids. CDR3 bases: TGTGCCAGTAGTGAAGGGGCCGGGACAGGGGACTACGAGCAGTACTTC. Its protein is CASSEGAGTGDYEQYF.

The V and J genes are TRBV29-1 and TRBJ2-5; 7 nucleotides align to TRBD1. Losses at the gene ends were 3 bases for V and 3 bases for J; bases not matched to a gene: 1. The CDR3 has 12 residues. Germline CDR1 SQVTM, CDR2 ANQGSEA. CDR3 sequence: CSVDTGEETQYF. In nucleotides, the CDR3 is TGCAGCGTTGACACAGGGGAAGAGACCCAGTACTTC.

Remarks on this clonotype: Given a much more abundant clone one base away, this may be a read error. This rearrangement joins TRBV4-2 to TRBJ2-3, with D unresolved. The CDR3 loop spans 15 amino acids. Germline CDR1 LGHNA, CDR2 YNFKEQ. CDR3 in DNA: TGTGCCAGCAGCCAAATACCACCTAACACAGATGCGCAGTATTTT. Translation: CASSQIPPNTDAQYF.

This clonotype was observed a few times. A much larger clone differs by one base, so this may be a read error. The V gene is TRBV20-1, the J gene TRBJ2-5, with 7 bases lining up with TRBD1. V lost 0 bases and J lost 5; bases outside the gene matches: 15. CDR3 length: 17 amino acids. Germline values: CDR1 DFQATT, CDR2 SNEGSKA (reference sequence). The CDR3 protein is CSARDPRSGGIGETQYF. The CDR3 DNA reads TGCAGTGCTAGAGATCCGAGGTCAGGGGGAATAGGGGAGACCCAGTACTTC.

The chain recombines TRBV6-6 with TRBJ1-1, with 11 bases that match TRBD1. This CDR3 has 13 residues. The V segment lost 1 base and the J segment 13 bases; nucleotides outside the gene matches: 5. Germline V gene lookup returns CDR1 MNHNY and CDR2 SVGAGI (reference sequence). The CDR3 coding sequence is TGTGCCAGCAGTTACTTTGAGGGACAGGGGGTTTTCTTT. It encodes CASSYFEGQGVFF.

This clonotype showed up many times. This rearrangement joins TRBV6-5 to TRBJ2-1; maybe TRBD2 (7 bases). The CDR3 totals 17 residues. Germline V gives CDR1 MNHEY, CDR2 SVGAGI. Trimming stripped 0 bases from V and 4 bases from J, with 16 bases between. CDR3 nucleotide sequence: TGTGCCAGCAGTTACTCGAATCCGGGGGGCCCTTACAATGAGCAGTTCTTC. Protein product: CASSYSNPGGPYNEQFF.

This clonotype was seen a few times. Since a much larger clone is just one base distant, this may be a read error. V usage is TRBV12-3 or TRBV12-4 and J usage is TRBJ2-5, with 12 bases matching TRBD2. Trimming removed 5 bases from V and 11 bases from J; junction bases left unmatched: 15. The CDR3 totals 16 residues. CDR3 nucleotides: TGTGCCAGCAGTCCCGAGACTAGCGGGGGCAACAATGAGCAGTACTTC. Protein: CASSPETSGGNNEQYF.

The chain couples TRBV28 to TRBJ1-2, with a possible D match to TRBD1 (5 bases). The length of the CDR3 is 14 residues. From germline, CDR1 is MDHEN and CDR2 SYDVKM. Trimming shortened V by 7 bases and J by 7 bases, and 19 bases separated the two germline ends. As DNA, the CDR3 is TGTGCCAGCAATCGGAGAGGGGAGGGTCTTGGCTACACCTTC. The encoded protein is CASNRRGEGLGYTF.

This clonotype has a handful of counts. The CDR3, as DNA: TGTGCCAGCAGCCCGGGGATGAGCTCTGGTGAAGCTTTCTTT. It is translated as CASSPGMSSGEAFF. The V and J genes are TRBV9 and TRBJ1-1; D gene ambiguous. Looked up from germline, CDR1 is SGDLS and CDR2 is YYNGEE. The V and J ends lost 4 bases and 7 bases respectively, with 17 bases between them. The length of the CDR3 is 14 residues.